These T cell receptor beta chains were read from a single sample in a study of T cell responses to AZD1222 COVID-19 vaccine. TCRdb's copy holds only in-frame clones and misses some; the assay was immunoSEQ multiplex PCR. This sample has 100,000 to 120,000 clones; more than 75% occur once, and the top ten carry 2% to 3%. The sample in question was peripheral blood, obtained on day 0 of AZD1222 vaccination. All receptors come from an adult in good health. Each CDR3 is given with its conserved first and last residue. D genes are given only for firm matches. Where a row states a size, it is once, few, many or the class of an expanded clone; other rows omit it.

TGTGCCAGTAACCCCCATAACAGGGCAGATACGCAGTATTTT | CASNPHNRADTQYF | TRBV19 | NA | NA | TRBJ2-3
TGTGCCAGCAGCAAGACCCGCACAGATACGCAGTATTTT | CASSKTRTDTQYF | TRBV7-2 | few | NA | TRBJ2-3
TGCGCCAGCTCCGGGACAGATAATTCACCCCTCCACTTT | CASSGTDNSPLHF | TRBV5-1 | NA | TRBD1 | TRBJ1-6
TGTGCCAGCAGCGCCAATCTGGGGACAGGGTATGAAAAACTGTTTTTT | CASSANLGTGYEKLFF | TRBV9 | NA | TRBD1 | TRBJ1-4
TGTGCCAGCAGCGAGGGCGGGGCTCCCGGGGAGCTGTTTTTT | CASSEGGAPGELFF | TRBV9 | NA | NA | TRBJ2-2
TGTGCCAGCAGTTTCTTAGGCGGGGGCCCACACTACAATGAGCAGTTCTTC | CASSFLGGGPHYNEQFF | TRBV28 | NA | NA | TRBJ2-1
TGTGCCAGCAGTGAACGGGGCCCCTACAATGAGCAGTTCTTC | CASSERGPYNEQFF | TRBV2 | NA | NA | TRBJ2-1
TGCAGCGTTCTTGGGGCCACAGGGGCCAACGAAGCTTTCTTT | CSVLGATGANEAFF | TRBV29-1 | NA | TRBD1 | TRBJ1-1
TGTGCCAGCAGCTCCGTTAGAGTGCACAACTCCTATAATTCACCCCTCCACTTT | CASSSVRVHNSYNSPLHF | TRBV11-2 | NA | NA | TRBJ1-6
TGTGCCAGCAGCCAAGATTTGGGGGAAGGCTACACCTTC | CASSQDLGEGYTF | TRBV4-2 | NA | NA | TRBJ1-2
TGCGCCAGCAGTAGAAGGACAGGGATCTACGAGCAGTACTTC | CASSRRTGIYEQYF | TRBV10-1 | few | TRBD1 | TRBJ2-7
TGTGCCAGCAGTTACTCGGACGAGCAGTACTTC | CASSYSDEQYF | TRBV6-2/TRBV6-3 | NA | NA | TRBJ2-7
TGCGCCAGCAGCCGCGGGACAATAAACACCGGGGAGCTGTTTTTT | CASSRGTINTGELFF | TRBV5-1 | NA | NA | TRBJ2-2
TGTGCCAGCAGTTTAGATCCCGGGGGCTACGAGCAGTACTTC | CASSLDPGGYEQYF | TRBV6-5 | NA | NA | TRBJ2-7
TGTGCCAGCAGTGAGCAAAGCTCCTACAATGAGCAGTTCTTC | CASSEQSSYNEQFF | TRBV2 | NA | NA | TRBJ2-1
TGTGCCAGTCACAAGACCTCGTACACTGAAGCTTTCTTT | CASHKTSYTEAFF | TRBV2 | few | NA | TRBJ1-1
TGTGCCAGCAGCCAACAGGGATACTCCCGGGGCTACACCTTC | CASSQQGYSRGYTF | TRBV5-5 | NA | NA | TRBJ1-2
TGTGCCATCAGTGAGTCGGGCGGGAATTACAATGAGCAGTTCTTC | CAISESGGNYNEQFF | TRBV10-3 | NA | NA | TRBJ2-1
TGTGCCAGCAGCCCGTTCCTAAGGGGTGGCACCGGGGAGCTGTTTTTT | CASSPFLRGGTGELFF | TRBV7-2 | NA | NA | TRBJ2-2
TGTGCCAGCAGCTTAGTAGGGGGGACAGGGGCCACTGAAGCTTTCTTT | CASSLVGGTGATEAFF | TRBV7-9 | NA | TRBD1 | TRBJ1-1
TGTGCCAGCAGCGGGAAGACAGGGTTTGACTATGGCTACACCTTC | CASSGKTGFDYGYTF | TRBV7-2 | NA | TRBD1 | TRBJ1-2
TGTGCCAGCAGGGGGGCCGCCCGCACGAACACCGGGGAGCTGTTTTTT | CASRGAARTNTGELFF | TRBV27 | few | NA | TRBJ2-2
TGTGCCAGCAGCCGCCTTCACGGGGAGCTGTTTTTT | CASSRLHGELFF | TRBV3-1/TRBV3-2 | NA | NA | TRBJ2-2
TGTGCCAGCAGCGGGGGCGGTCCCTTCATACATCATAATTCACCCCTCCACTTT | CASSGGGPFIHHNSPLHF | TRBV3-1/TRBV3-2 | NA | NA | TRBJ1-6
TGTGCCAGCAAACCCGGGACAGGCAGCTATGGCTACACCTTC | CASKPGTGSYGYTF | TRBV6-4 | few | TRBD1 | TRBJ1-2
TGTGCCAGCCGCCGTGGTGCTAACTATGGCTACACCTTC | CASRRGANYGYTF | TRBV6-2/TRBV6-3 | NA | NA | TRBJ1-2
TGTGCCAGCAGGGCCGGGACAGGGTACAATGAGCAGTTCTTC | CASRAGTGYNEQFF | TRBV27 | few | TRBD1 | TRBJ2-1
TGTGCCAGCAGCTTAGGGACAGACTACGAGCAGTACTTC | CASSLGTDYEQYF | TRBV11-2 | once | NA | TRBJ2-7
TGTGCCAGCAGTTCCCCAGGGTTGGATGAAAAACTGTTTTTT | CASSSPGLDEKLFF | TRBV6-5 | NA | NA | TRBJ1-4
TGTGCCATCGGGGGTGAACAGGGGGCCTCTGGAAACACCATATATTTT | CAIGGEQGASGNTIYF | TRBV10-3 | NA | TRBD1 | TRBJ1-3
TGTGCCAGCAGTACACAGGGGCCCTCTGGAAACACCATATATTTT | CASSTQGPSGNTIYF | TRBV28 | NA | TRBD1 | TRBJ1-3
TGTGCCAGCAGCTTGACAGCCATGAACACTGAAGCTTTCTTT | CASSLTAMNTEAFF | TRBV5-5 | NA | NA | TRBJ1-1
TGTGCCAGCAGCTTAGGTCGAGGGACCGGGGAGCTGTTTTTT | CASSLGRGTGELFF | TRBV7-9 | NA | NA | TRBJ2-2
TGTGCCAGCAGTTACTCTGGGGAGGTGAACACCGGGGAGCTGTTTTTT | CASSYSGEVNTGELFF | TRBV6-6 | few | NA | TRBJ2-2
TGTGCCAGCAGCTTAGAGGCCGCCCGGGGGGGCAGGATCGATGAGCAGTTCTTC | CASSLEAARGGRIDEQFF | TRBV13 | NA | TRBD2 | TRBJ2-1
TGCGCCAGCAGCCGGGAACTAGCGGGGTCGATAGATACGCAGTATTTT | CASSRELAGSIDTQYF | TRBV5-1 | NA | TRBD2 | TRBJ2-3
TGCAGCGTTGAATCTCCCAGCGGCGGCGGGGAGCTGTTTTTT | CSVESPSGGGELFF | TRBV29-1 | NA | NA | TRBJ2-2
TGTGCCAGCAGCCTCCCCGGGGGGGGCGAGCAGTTCTTC | CASSLPGGGEQFF | TRBV9 | NA | TRBD2 | TRBJ2-1
TGTGCCAGCATTAAGGAGAAGGGTCCTGAAGCTTTCTTT | CASIKEKGPEAFF | TRBV2 | once | NA | TRBJ1-1
TGTGCCAGCAGGCCCGACGTAGAGACCCAGTACTTC | CASRPDVETQYF | TRBV2 | NA | NA | TRBJ2-5
TGCGCCAGCAGCTTGGGTGGGACTAGCGGCACAGATACGCAGTATTTT | CASSLGGTSGTDTQYF | TRBV5-1 | few | TRBD2 | TRBJ2-3
TGTGCCAGCAGTTTAAGACAGGGGGCTGGTGAAAAACTGTTTTTT | CASSLRQGAGEKLFF | TRBV27 | NA | TRBD1 | TRBJ1-4
TGTGCCAGCAGTCGGACAGGGCCTGGAAACACCATATATTTT | CASSRTGPGNTIYF | TRBV6-5 | NA | TRBD1 | TRBJ1-3
TGTGCCAGCAGCGTGGGCCCACTAGCGGGAGGCCTCTCCTACGAGCAGTACTTC | CASSVGPLAGGLSYEQYF | TRBV9 | NA | TRBD2 | TRBJ2-7
TGTGCCAGTAGCATAACAGGGGAAACTGAAGCTTTCTTT | CASSITGETEAFF | TRBV19 | NA | TRBD1 | TRBJ1-1
TGCGCCAGCAGCTGGACTGGTTACAATGAGCAGTTCTTC | CASSWTGYNEQFF | TRBV5-1 | NA | NA | TRBJ2-1
TGTGCCACCAGTGATTCGGGACAGCCTTCCTACGAGCAGTACTTC | CATSDSGQPSYEQYF | TRBV24-1 | NA | TRBD1 | TRBJ2-7
TGTGCCAGCAGTAGCGGGGGGGCCAATGAGCAGTTCTTC | CASSSGGANEQFF | TRBV6-4 | NA | TRBD2 | TRBJ2-1
TGTGCCAGCAGTTTGCTAGGAGGGACAGGGTTTTACGAGCAGTACTTC | CASSLLGGTGFYEQYF | TRBV27 | NA | TRBD1 | TRBJ2-7
TGTGCCAGAACTGGACAGGGAAATTCACCCCTCCACTTT | CARTGQGNSPLHF | TRBV5-3 | NA | TRBD1 | TRBJ1-6
TGTGCCAGCAGCCTGGACAGCTACACAGATACGCAGTATTTT | CASSLDSYTDTQYF | TRBV2 | NA | NA | TRBJ2-3
TGTGCCAGCAGTTTACCGGGACAGGGGGCGGTACCCCTCCACTTT | CASSLPGQGAVPLHF | TRBV28 | NA | TRBD1 | TRBJ1-6
TGTGCCAGCAGCTTAGGGATGACGGAAGGCTACACCTTC | CASSLGMTEGYTF | TRBV7-8 | NA | NA | TRBJ1-2